The rows below give T cell receptor beta chains drawn from one sample of a study of T cells in localized non-small cell lung cancer. The repertoire was sequenced with immunoSEQ multiplex PCR; TCRdb's copy has only in-frame clones and lacks some. This table has tens of thousands of clones, about four fifths appearing once. The sequenced sample was peripheral blood, obtained before any cancer treatment. Receptor source: a male donor aged 60 or over with stage III squamous cell lung carcinoma. Both conserved end residues are part of each CDR3. A D gene is named only where the DNA matches it firmly. Size tells how often a clone was seen (once, few, many) or the class of an expanded clone, and some rows leave it out.

clone size: .; V gene: TRBV4-1; D gene: TRBD2; J gene: TRBJ2-1; CDR3 protein: CASSQEMYLLAGDTGNEQFF; CDR3 DNA: TGCGCCAGCAGCCAAGAAATGTACCTCCTAGCGGGAGATACTGGAAATGAGCAGTTCTTC
clone size: .; V gene: TRBV27; D gene: .; J gene: TRBJ1-2; CDR3 protein: CASSPQGSSYGYTF; CDR3 DNA: TGTGCCAGCAGTCCTCAGGGATCATCCTATGGCTACACCTTC
clone size: .; V gene: TRBV11-2; D gene: .; J gene: TRBJ2-1; CDR3 protein: CASSFGQPLPKPNEQFF; CDR3 DNA: TGTGCCAGCAGCTTCGGACAGCCATTACCCAAGCCCAATGAGCAGTTCTTC
clone size: .; V gene: TRBV5-6; D gene: .; J gene: TRBJ2-7; CDR3 protein: CASSSTTGTYEQYF; CDR3 DNA: TGTGCCAGCAGCTCAACGACAGGTACCTACGAGCAGTACTTC
clone size: .; V gene: TRBV10-3; D gene: .; J gene: TRBJ2-2; CDR3 protein: CAIGTATGELFF; CDR3 DNA: TGTGCCATAGGGACCGCCACCGGGGAGCTGTTTTTT
clone size: .; V gene: TRBV5-6; D gene: .; J gene: TRBJ1-1; CDR3 protein: CASSEKGYTEAFF; CDR3 DNA: TGTGCCAGCAGCGAAAAGGGATACACTGAAGCTTTCTTT
clone size: .; V gene: TRBV7-8; D gene: .; J gene: TRBJ2-2; CDR3 protein: CASSRGGGRGTGELFF; CDR3 DNA: TGTGCCAGCAGCCGCGGAGGGGGGAGAGGAACCGGGGAGCTGTTTTTT
clone size: once; V gene: TRBV19; D gene: .; J gene: TRBJ1-4; CDR3 protein: CASSKGDRTDEKLFF; CDR3 DNA: TGTGCCAGTAGTAAGGGAGACAGGACAGATGAAAAACTGTTTTTT
clone size: .; V gene: TRBV7-7; D gene: TRBD2; J gene: TRBJ2-1; CDR3 protein: CASSPGLAGVYEQFF; CDR3 DNA: TGTGCCAGCAGCCCGGGACTAGCGGGGGTCTATGAGCAGTTCTTC
clone size: .; V gene: TRBV12-5; D gene: TRBD1; J gene: TRBJ1-1; CDR3 protein: CASGTGDSWNTEAFF; CDR3 DNA: TGTGCTAGTGGTACAGGGGACAGTTGGAACACTGAAGCTTTCTTT
clone size: .; V gene: TRBV5-4; D gene: .; J gene: TRBJ1-4; CDR3 protein: CASSSLNEKLFF; CDR3 DNA: TGTGCCAGCAGCTCCCTTAATGAAAAACTGTTTTTT
clone size: .; V gene: TRBV28; D gene: .; J gene: TRBJ2-7; CDR3 protein: CASSWGTDGSYEQYF; CDR3 DNA: TGTGCCAGCAGTTGGGGAACAGACGGTTCCTACGAGCAGTACTTC
clone size: .; V gene: TRBV5-1; D gene: .; J gene: TRBJ1-4; CDR3 protein: CASSLVPGSGKLFF; CDR3 DNA: TGCGCCAGCAGCTTGGTACCAGGGTCGGGAAAACTGTTTTTT
clone size: .; V gene: TRBV27; D gene: .; J gene: TRBJ1-2; CDR3 protein: CASSLSLASGYTF; CDR3 DNA: TGTGCCAGCAGTTTATCCCTGGCTAGTGGCTACACCTTC
clone size: .; V gene: TRBV30; D gene: .; J gene: TRBJ1-2; CDR3 protein: CAWSVDSYGYTF; CDR3 DNA: TGTGCCTGGAGTGTGGACAGCTACGGCTACACCTTC
clone size: .; V gene: TRBV7-2; D gene: TRBD1; J gene: TRBJ2-7; CDR3 protein: CASSKDRLSSYEQYF; CDR3 DNA: TGTGCCAGCAGCAAGGACAGGCTGAGCTCCTACGAGCAGTACTTC
clone size: .; V gene: TRBV10-3; D gene: .; J gene: TRBJ2-3; CDR3 protein: CAISESWGGLGTDTQYF; CDR3 DNA: TGTGCCATCAGTGAGTCGTGGGGCGGGCTGGGCACAGATACGCAGTATTTT
clone size: .; V gene: TRBV2; D gene: TRBD2; J gene: TRBJ2-7; CDR3 protein: CASSARDYSYEQYF; CDR3 DNA: TGTGCCAGCAGTGCAAGGGACTACTCCTACGAGCAGTACTTC